Presented here are 15 T cell receptor beta chains from one specimen sequenced in a study of CD8 T cells in Susac syndrome. Random hexamers were used to reverse transcribe roughly 0.5 to 1 ug of RNA. MiXCR, run by TCRdb on the immunoSEQ multiplex PCR reads, gives a single entry per CDR3 protein. The data show more than 65,000 distinct CDR3 sequences, roughly 94% seen once. The specimen was CD8+ T cells from PBMCs. The receptors here all came from a human donor in good health.

The chain couples TRBV6-6 to TRBJ2-7; 7 nucleotides line up with TRBD1. The germline V gene has CDR1 MNHNY and CDR2 SVGAGI (reference sequence). V dropped 10 bases and J dropped 1; count of bases not matched to a gene: 13. The CDR3 extends over 15 amino acids. The CDR3 protein is CATFHPGTESYEQYF. Here the CDR3 DNA reads TGTGCCACCTTCCATCCCGGGACAGAGTCCTACGAGCAGTACTTC.

V and J are TRBV7-9 and TRBJ2-6; TRBD2 is a possible D gene (5 bases). This CDR3 region has 16 residues. Germline CDR1 is SEHNR and CDR2 is FQNEAQ (reference sequence). V lost 5 bases, J lost 8 bases, and 19 bases lay in between. The CDR3 loop is CASSRSEGDLTNVLTF. The CDR3 DNA sequence: TGTGCCAGCAGCCGCAGCGAGGGAGATTTAACCAACGTCCTGACTTTC.

The chain links TRBV6-1 to TRBJ2-1, with 9 bases aligning to TRBD2. Looked up from germline, CDR1 is MNHNS and CDR2 is SASEGT. The CDR3 runs 18 residues. The junction had 17 bases not matched to a gene; V was cut back by 7 bases and J by 4 bases. The DNA for the CDR3 is TGTGCCAGCACCATTGAATCCCGACTAGCGGCGAGATACAATGAGCAGTTCTTC. The encoded protein is CASTIESRLAARYNEQFF.

The V and J genes are TRBV29-1 and TRBJ1-1; D gene uncertain. The ends were cut back, 7 bases at V and 10 bases at J, with 16 bases in the middle. CDR1 is SQVTM, CDR2 ANQGSEA, per germline. This CDR3 has 11 amino acids. CDR3 DNA sequence: TGCAGCGAAGGGCATTCAGGTGGAGCTTTCTTT. It specifies CSEGHSGGAFF.

The V and J genes are TRBV7-3 and TRBJ1-1, with 9 bases identical to TRBD1. The CDR3 length is 15 residues. V shed 6 bases, J shed 1 base, and the junction held 6 bases outside the gene matches. CDR1 is SGHTA, CDR2 FQGTGA, per germline. The CDR3 protein is CASRWGTGRNTEAFF. CDR3 sequence (DNA): TGTGCCAGCAGGTGGGGGACAGGGCGGAACACTGAAGCTTTCTTT.

J is TRBJ2-1 and V is TRBV7-2; D unresolved. CDR3 length: 12 residues. Germline CDR1 SGHTA, CDR2 FQGNSA. Trimming stripped 4 bases from V and 9 bases from J, with 10 bases between. This CDR3 is CASSYLSGEQFF. CDR3 nucleotide sequence: TGTGCCAGCAGCTACTTGTCCGGTGAGCAGTTCTTC.

This chain connects TRBV7-9 to TRBJ2-3, with TRBD2 as a possible D gene (5 bases). This CDR3 comprises 15 residues. Trimming pared 6 bases from V and 0 bases from J, leaving 13 bases between. Germline CDR1 is SEHNR and CDR2 is FQNEAQ (reference sequence). The CDR3 reads CASSHKSGSTDTQYF. CDR3 nucleotides: TGTGCCAGCAGTCACAAGTCGGGAAGCACAGATACGCAGTATTTT.

The chain is built from TRBV3-1 and TRBJ2-3; D may be TRBD2 (5 bases). Germline CDR1 LGHDT, CDR2 YNNKEL (reference sequence). The V end was cut by 4 bases, the J end by 2 bases, with 16 bases between. The CDR3 consists of 16 residues. The CDR3: CASSPEEERLTDTQYF. In DNA, the CDR3 is TGTGCCAGCAGCCCGGAGGAAGAGCGCCTCACAGATACGCAGTATTTT.

This sequence joins TRBV7-9 and TRBJ1-1; no reliable D call. CDR1 SEHNR and CDR2 FQNEAQ come from the germline V gene (reference sequence). The CDR3 loop spans 14 amino acids. The ends were cut back, 1 base at V and 0 bases at J, with 6 bases in the middle. CDR3 bases: TGTGCCAGCAGCTTAGACCTTTTGAACACTGAAGCTTTCTTT. Encoded protein: CASSLDLLNTEAFF.

The chain combines TRBV23-1 with TRBJ1-4; TRBD1 agrees at 9 bases. TRBV23-1 is sorted into the ORF group, with uncertain function. The CDR3 has 15 amino acids. V was pared by 5 bases and J by 7 bases, with 8 bases of the junction left unmatched. The CDR3, as DNA: TGCGCCAGCAGTTCCACCGGGACAGGGATTGAAAAACTGTTTTTT. Its translation: CASSSTGTGIEKLFF.

The V call is TRBV3-1, the J call TRBJ2-2; D might be TRBD1 (5 bases). The CDR3 has 13 residues. Trimming removed 4 bases from V and 5 bases from J, with 8 bases in between. Germline CDR1 reads LGHDT; CDR2 reads YNNKEL (reference sequence). The CDR3 sequence: CASSPTGTGELFF. CDR3 sequence (DNA): TGTGCCAGCAGCCCTACAGGTACCGGGGAGCTGTTTTTT.

This clonotype was seen just once. This chain joins TRBV29-1 and TRBJ2-6, with TRBD1 matching 9 bases. Unmatched junction bases numbered 8, after V lost 8 bases and J lost 3 bases. Germline CDR1 and CDR2: SQVTM and ANQGSEA. There are 15 residues in the CDR3. CDR3 in DNA: TGCAGCACCGGACAGGGGCTTGGTGGGGCCAACGTCCTGACTTTC. This codes for CSTGQGLGGANVLTF.

The chain uses TRBV20-1 and TRBJ2-7; TRBD2 might be the D (6 bases). CDR3 size: 15 residues. V was trimmed by 2 bases and J by 0 bases, leaving 14 bases between them. Germline-derived CDR1 and CDR2 are DFQATT and SNEGSKA (reference sequence). The CDR3 spells CSARSVASASYEQYF. In DNA form, the CDR3 reads TGCAGTGCTAGATCCGTGGCTAGCGCCTCCTACGAGCAGTACTTC.

J is TRBJ1-5 and V is TRBV9, with TRBD1 as a possible D gene (6 bases). This CDR3 region has 14 residues. The germline V gene encodes CDR1 SGDLS and CDR2 YYNGEE. The V gene lost 0 bases and the J gene lost 6 bases, with 10 bases spanning the gap. The CDR3 here is CASSVGGGSQPQHF. In DNA, the CDR3 is TGTGCCAGCAGCGTAGGCGGGGGCAGTCAGCCCCAGCATTTT.

V and J are TRBV4-3 and TRBJ1-6; D perhaps matches TRBD1 (6 bases). Trimming stripped 0 bases from V and 10 bases from J, with 13 bases between. The CDR3 sequence is 15 residues long. CDR1 is LGHNA and CDR2 is YSLEER in the germline V gene. The CDR3: CASSQDPGVGSPLHF. In DNA, the CDR3 is TGCGCCAGCAGCCAAGATCCAGGGGTAGGATCACCCCTCCACTTT.